These 29 T cell receptor beta chains originate from one sample sequenced in a study of breast tumors, draining lymph nodes, adjacent tissues. TCRdb reprocessed the multiplex PCR reads with MiXCR, giving one entry per CDR3 protein. The sample contains around 230,000 distinct CDR3 sequences, under 35% of which appear only once. Samples came from axillary lymph nodes draining the breast cancer. Material for sequencing was axillary lymph node tissue. The origin of the receptors is a female donor with breast cancer. Some clones in this sample may be carry-over from other donors' samples.

Written as DNA, the CDR3 is TGTGCCAGCAACCTACTAGCGGGATCATTGGGTGAGCAGTTCTTC. It specifies CASNLLAGSLGEQFF. The chain couples TRBV14 to TRBJ2-1, with 10 bases matching TRBD2. The CDR3 contains 15 residues. The germline V gene encodes CDR1 SGHDN and CDR2 FVKESK. Trimming cost V 7 bases and J 9 bases; bases outside gene matches: 12.

This clonotype was found many times. V and J are TRBV19 and TRBJ2-7; D is ambiguous. CDR1 is LNHDA, CDR2 SQIVND, per germline (reference sequence). V was trimmed by 2 bases and J by 4 bases, leaving 12 bases between them. CDR3 length equals 14 residues. CDR3 sequence (DNA): TGTGCCAGTAGTATAAGCCTAAGCCATTACGAGCAGTACTTC. It yields the protein CASSISLSHYEQYF.

This clonotype showed up many times. V and J are TRBV5-1 and TRBJ2-1; D tentatively fits TRBD1 or TRBD2 (5 bases each). The CDR3 is 18 residues long. The V and J ends lost 0 bases and 0 bases respectively, with 16 bases between them. Germline V CDR1 and CDR2: SGHRS, YFSETQ. CDR3 loop: CASSLAAGGTSSYNEQFF. For the CDR3, the DNA is TGCGCCAGCAGCTTGGCTGCTGGGGGTACGAGCTCCTACAATGAGCAGTTCTTC.

Turning to this clonotype: Given a much more abundant clone one base away, this may be a read error. This chain connects TRBV20-1 to TRBJ2-3; the match to TRBD2 covers 14 bases. Germline V lookup: CDR1 DFQATT, CDR2 SNEGSKA (reference sequence). CDR3 length: 17 amino acids. With 8 bases clipped from V and 4 bases from J, the junction kept 14 bases outside the gene matches. The CDR3 region is CSLPPGLAGAPADTQYF. The DNA of the CDR3 is TGCAGTTTACCCCCGGGACTAGCGGGAGCGCCGGCAGATACGCAGTATTTT.

This clonotype was recorded at least ten times. The chain employs TRBV6-6 and TRBJ1-5; D may be TRBD1 (6 bases). The V end was cut by 2 bases, the J end by 2 bases, with 13 bases between. Germline CDR1 MNHNY, CDR2 SVGAGI (reference sequence). CDR3 size: 16 residues. CDR3 DNA: TGTGCCAGCAGTTACACGGGGGGCAAGGGCAATCAGCCCCAGCATTTT. Its translation is CASSYTGGKGNQPQHF.

The V gene is TRBV2, the J gene TRBJ2-5; 9 bases are a match to TRBD1. CDR1 is SNHLY and CDR2 is FYNNEI in the germline V gene. Trimming at V came to 7 bases and at J to 0 bases, leaving 12 bases not matched to a gene. The length of the CDR3 is 17 residues. In nucleotides, the CDR3 is TGTGCCAGCAAAAACACAGCGGACAGGGGCGACCAAGAGACCCAGTACTTC. Protein product: CASKNTADRGDQETQYF.

This clonotype occurred many times. V is TRBV24-1 and J is TRBJ2-1; 9 nucleotides align to TRBD1. The germline gives CDR1 KGHDR, CDR2 SFDVKD. CDR3 length: 15 amino acids. The trim removed 2 bases at V and 9 bases at J, leaving 7 bases unmatched. The CDR3 sequence is CATSDWLQGAGEQFF. CDR3 DNA: TGTGCCACCAGTGATTGGCTACAGGGGGCCGGTGAGCAGTTCTTC.

This clonotype showed up many times. The chain employs TRBV10-3 and TRBJ2-1; 8 bases map to TRBD1. CDR1 is ENHRY, CDR2 SYGVKD, per germline. This CDR3 is 14 amino acids long. With V trimmed by 6 bases and J by 7 bases, 8 bases remained unmatched. CDR3 sequence (DNA): TGTGCCATCAGGGACAGGGCCGAGGGGAATGAGCAGTTCTTC. Its protein product is CAIRDRAEGNEQFF.

The rearrangement links TRBV4-2 to TRBJ2-7; possibly TRBD1 for D (6 bases). V was pared by 0 bases and J by 7 bases, with 13 bases between. This CDR3 has 14 amino acids. Per germline, CDR1 LGHNA and CDR2 YNFKEQ. The CDR3 sequence is CASSQDRQGREQYF. In DNA form, the CDR3 reads TGTGCCAGCAGCCAAGACCGGCAGGGGAGAGAGCAGTACTTC.

Many counts were recorded for this clonotype. The V and J genes are TRBV20-1 and TRBJ2-5; D not resolved. V was cut by 6 bases and J by 5 bases, with 16 bases left in between. The CDR3 runs to 13 residues. Per germline, CDR1 DFQATT and CDR2 SNEGSKA (reference sequence). This CDR3 reads CSASLVTRETQYF. CDR3 in DNA: TGCAGTGCCTCCCTAGTGACTCGGGAGACCCAGTACTTC.

The chain has TRBV14 and TRBJ2-2, with TRBD1 identical over 10 bases. The J segment lost 3 bases and the V segment lost 3 bases, leaving 4 bases of the junction unmatched. Germline loops: CDR1 SGHDN, CDR2 FVKESK. CDR3 length: 16 amino acids. Here the CDR3 reads CASSHWTGGDTGELFF. CDR3 in DNA: TGTGCCAGCAGCCACTGGACAGGGGGAGACACCGGGGAGCTGTTTTTT. The variable domain in full, with the rest retrieved from reference TRBV14 and TRBJ2-2, is EAGVTQFPSHSVIEKGQTVTLRCDPISGHDNLYWYRRVMGKEIKFLLHFVKESKQDESGMPNNRFLAERTGGTYSTLKVQPAELEDSGVYFCASSHWTGGDTGELFFGEGSRLTVL.

This clonotype was counted ten times or more. J is TRBJ2-1 and V is TRBV7-9; D is unresolved. Trimming removed 3 bases from V and 8 bases from J, with 11 bases in between. The CDR3 has 13 residues. Germline CDR1 SEHNR, CDR2 FQNEAQ (reference sequence). The CDR3 loop reads CASSFSLAHEQFF. The CDR3 DNA follows: TGTGCCAGCAGCTTTTCGTTAGCCCATGAGCAGTTCTTC.

This chain joins TRBV12-3 or TRBV12-4 and TRBJ2-5; 9 bases are a match to TRBD1. With 8 bases clipped from V and 6 bases from J, the junction kept 13 bases outside the gene matches. This CDR3 is 15 amino acids long. The CDR3 here is CASHGPLQGAQTQYF. The CDR3 nucleotides are TGTGCCAGCCACGGCCCGTTACAGGGGGCACAGACCCAGTACTTC.

This clonotype was found many times. The chain is built from TRBV12-3 or TRBV12-4 and TRBJ1-2; tentatively, D is TRBD1 (5 bases). V lost 5 bases to trimming and J lost 5 bases, with 9 bases between them. This CDR3 has 12 amino acids. The CDR3 region is CASSQQVYGYTF. For the CDR3, the DNA is TGTGCCAGCAGTCAACAGGTTTATGGCTACACCTTC.

This clonotype came up once. The junction departs from germline at one end; a sequencing error may be responsible. V is TRBV11-3 and J is TRBJ2-1; maybe TRBD2 (5 bases). The CDR3 is 15 residues long. Germline values: CDR1 SGHNT, CDR2 YENEEA. Written as DNA, the CDR3 is TGTGCCGGCAGCTTAAATAGCGAAGGGTACAATGAGCAGTTCTTC. This translates into CAGSLNSEGYNEQFF.

Details on this clonotype: A much bigger clone sits one base away, suggesting this may be a read error. The chain has TRBV20-1 and TRBJ2-1; D may be TRBD2 (5 bases). Germline CDR1 DFQATT, CDR2 SNEGSKA (reference sequence). This CDR3 has 11 amino acids. CDR3 nucleotides: TGCAGTGCCCCTGTAGCGAGGGAGCAGTCCTTC. It is translated as CSAPVAREQSF.

The chain carries TRBV6-5 and TRBJ2-2; D is undetermined. The ends were cut back, 4 bases at V and 0 bases at J, with 9 bases in the middle. CDR1 and CDR2 (germline): MNHEY, SVGAGI. The CDR3 is 15 residues long. The DNA of the CDR3 is TGTGCCAGCAGTTTCGAACTATCGAACACCGGGGAGCTGTTTTTT. Residues: CASSFELSNTGELFF.

This sequence joins TRBV28 and TRBJ2-3, with TRBD2 matching 9 bases. Germline V gene sequence: CDR1 MDHEN, CDR2 SYDVKM. The CDR3 is 13 residues long. With V trimmed by 5 bases and J by 5 bases, 2 bases remained unmatched. This chain's CDR3 is CASSLAGRDTQYF. The CDR3 DNA reads TGTGCCAGCAGTCTAGCGGGGAGAGATACGCAGTATTTT.

In its sample, this clonotype was seen many times. The chain joins TRBV4-2 to TRBJ2-3; possibly TRBD2 for D (6 bases). With 0 bases removed from V and 2 bases from J, the gap between germline ends came to 12 bases. The CDR3 runs 16 residues. CDR1 LGHNA and CDR2 YNFKEQ come from the germline V gene. The CDR3 region has the DNA TGTGCCAGCAGCCAAGATGTAGCGGCAAACACAGATACGCAGTATTTT. This codes for CASSQDVAANTDTQYF.

With respect to this clonotype: This sequence may be a read error, since a much larger clone differs from it by one base. The chain has TRBV25-1 and TRBJ1-1, with a weak D call TRBD1 (5 bases). CDR1 and CDR2 (germline): MGHDK, SYGVNS. CDR3 size: 13 residues. The CDR3 here is CASSDGGRAETFF. CDR3 nucleotides: TGTGCCAGCAGTGATGGGGGGAGGGCTGAAACTTTCTTT.

This clonotype has ten or more counts. The chain joins TRBV7-2 to TRBJ2-4; TRBD1 matches at 7 bases. This CDR3 contains 16 residues. Germline CDR1 is SGHTA and CDR2 is FQGNSA. V lost 5 bases to trimming and J lost 0 bases; unmatched junction nucleotides: 7. CDR3 coding DNA: TGTGCCAGCAGCACCAGGGGACAGCTAGCCAAAAACATTCAGTACTTC. Amino acids: CASSTRGQLAKNIQYF.

The rearrangement joins TRBV24-1 to TRBJ1-6; 11 positions match TRBD1. V shed 4 bases and J 13 bases; nucleotides not matched to a gene: 8. Germline V lookup: CDR1 KGHDR, CDR2 SFDVKD. The CDR3 contains 15 residues. The CDR3 DNA is TGTGCCACCAGTGAAGGACAGGGGGCGACGAAGCCCCTCCACTTT. Its translation is CATSEGQGATKPLHF.

This clonotype came up many times. V usage is TRBV13 and J usage is TRBJ1-3; D gene ambiguous. From germline, CDR1 is PRHDT and CDR2 FYEKMQ (reference sequence). Deletions cut 3 bases from V and 0 bases from J, with 9 bases between. The CDR3 has 15 residues. CDR3 sequence reads: CASSLWRVSGNTIYF. As DNA, the CDR3 is TGTGCCAGCAGCTTGTGGAGGGTCTCTGGAAACACCATATATTTT.

This clonotype was recorded at least ten times. This chain connects TRBV6-5 to TRBJ2-6, with 11 bases fitting TRBD1. Germline assignment: CDR1 MNHEY and CDR2 SVGAGI. J gave up 4 bases and V 4 bases, and 9 bases lay outside the gene matches. This CDR3 is 18 amino acids long. CDR3: CASSSLGTGGFGANVLTF. The CDR3 DNA is TGTGCCAGCAGTTCCCTCGGGACAGGGGGGTTCGGGGCCAACGTCCTGACTTTC.

This clonotype was observed at least ten times. The DNA for the CDR3 is TGTGCCAGCAGCTTGGGAAGTTACTCCTACAATGAGCAGTTCTTC. This sequence encodes CASSLGSYSYNEQFF. J is TRBJ2-1 and V is TRBV5-6; no reliable D call. V dropped 0 bases and J dropped 0 bases, with 7 bases sitting between them. In germline, CDR1 is SGHDT, CDR2 YYEEEE. This CDR3 has 15 amino acids.

The rearrangement joins TRBV2 to TRBJ1-5; 11 bases are a match to TRBD1. Germline V gene sequence: CDR1 SNHLY, CDR2 FYNNEI. The CDR3 has 14 amino acids. With V trimmed by 6 bases and J by 5 bases, 3 bases remained unmatched. CDR3 sequence reads: CASRGQGADQPQHF. CDR3 DNA: TGTGCCAGCAGAGGACAGGGGGCCGATCAGCCCCAGCATTTT.

This clonotype has at least ten counts. The chain recombines TRBV20-1 with TRBJ1-2; the D is unclear. The germline CDR1 and CDR2 sequences are DFQATT and SNEGSKA (reference sequence). The CDR3 totals 14 residues. V lost 0 bases, J lost 5 bases, and 13 bases lay in between. The CDR3 bases are TGCAGTGCTAGAGATAAGGATCGGGGTTATGGCTACACCTTC. Translation: CSARDKDRGYGYTF.

This clonotype was recorded once. The rearrangement links TRBV2 to TRBJ2-2; D gene ambiguous. CDR3 length equals 14 residues. Germline V CDR1 and CDR2: SNHLY, FYNNEI. Trimming took off 8 bases at V and 1 base at J, with 11 bases between the two ends. The CDR3 coding sequence is TGTGCCAGCTTGGGCCCGGGGAACACCGGGGAGCTGTTTTTT. This encodes CASLGPGNTGELFF.

This clonotype was detected ten times or more. The rearrangement joins TRBV10-2 to TRBJ1-5; no reliable D call. Trimming stripped 0 bases from V and 4 bases from J, with 7 bases between. There are 14 residues in the CDR3. Germline V gives CDR1 WSHSY, CDR2 SAAADI. The CDR3 sequence is CASSESTKNQPQHF. The CDR3 DNA reads TGCGCCAGCAGTGAGTCTACGAAAAATCAGCCCCAGCATTTT.